This T cell receptor (beta chain) was identified during a study of shared clonotypes between healthy human individuals. Libraries were prepared by immunoSEQ multiplex PCR; TCRdb keeps only in-frame clonotypes and omits some of them. The sample holds around 2.3 million clones; nearly 97% are singletons and the top ten take approximately 0.13%. This CDR3 spans 11 amino acids. CDR1 and CDR2 (germline): SGHNT, YYREEE (reference sequence). Trimming left V 2 bases short and J 6 bases short, with 2 bases between. The rearrangement links TRBV5-4 to TRBJ1-4; unclear D gene. The source of this sequence is a man aged 18 to 35 in good health. The specimen was naive CD4+ T cells sorted from blood. Subset: CD45RA+ positively selected. The CDR3 protein is CASSLHEKLFF. DNA for the CDR3: TGTGCCAGCAGCTTACATGAAAAACTGTTTTTT.